These 8 T cell receptor beta chains share one sample of origin, sequenced in a study of blood T cell repertoires in COVID-19. Assay used: immunoSEQ multiplex PCR; TCRdb lists only in-frame clones, some missing. This repertoire shows some 89,000 clones, approximately 80% found once; its top ten account for about 7%. Material for sequencing was peripheral blood. These TCRs come from a man in his sixties or seventies with acute or convalescent COVID-19.

This clone was seen only a few times. V is TRBV11-2 and J is TRBJ2-1; a weak D match, TRBD1 (6 bases). The CDR3 has 15 amino acids. From germline, CDR1 is SGHAT and CDR2 FQNNGV. Trimming cost V 5 bases and J 1 base, with 12 bases left between them. The CDR3 DNA is TGTGCCAGCAGCCCCCCCAGGGGATCCTACAATGAGCAGTTCTTC. Translated, it gives CASSPPRGSYNEQFF.

The rearrangement joins TRBV5-1 to TRBJ2-3, with D perhaps matching TRBD2 (5 bases). Trimming removed 0 bases at V and 4 bases at J, with 6 bases between. The CDR3 length is 13 residues. The germline V gene encodes CDR1 SGHRS and CDR2 YFSETQ. DNA of the CDR3: TGCGCCAGCAGCTTGGGGACTTCAGATACGCAGTATTTT. Protein: CASSLGTSDTQYF.

V usage is TRBV5-1 and J usage is TRBJ2-1, with 7 nucleotides matching TRBD2. The length of the CDR3 is 16 residues. Looked up from germline, CDR1 is SGHRS and CDR2 is YFSETQ. The V and J ends lost 0 bases and 4 bases, in that order; junction bases with no gene match: 7. CDR3 in amino acids: CASSLAMSSGYNEQFF. CDR3 DNA: TGCGCCAGCAGCTTGGCCATGAGTAGCGGGTACAATGAGCAGTTCTTC.

This chain connects TRBV5-1 to TRBJ2-2, with D possibly being TRBD2 (6 bases). The CDR3 is 15 amino acids. V gave up 4 bases and J gave up 0 bases, with 10 bases separating them. Germline lookup yields CDR1 SGHRS and CDR2 YFSETQ. Here the CDR3 DNA reads TGCGCCAGCAGCGACGGGGGTTCGAACACCGGGGAGCTGTTTTTT. Protein product: CASSDGGSNTGELFF.

This chain uses TRBV28 with TRBJ1-5; tentatively, D is TRBD1 (6 bases). V shed 4 bases and J shed 9 bases, with 13 bases lying between them. CDR3 length: 13 amino acids. Germline lookup yields CDR1 MDHEN and CDR2 SYDVKM. The CDR3 spells CASSSDSIRPQHF. DNA of the CDR3: TGTGCCAGCAGTTCGGACAGCATAAGGCCCCAGCATTTT.

The rearrangement links TRBV4-2 to TRBJ1-2, with 9 nucleotides matching TRBD1. The V gene's germline CDR1 is LGHNA and CDR2 YNFKEQ. The CDR3 sequence is 15 residues long. V lost 4 bases to trimming and J lost 3 bases; unmatched junction nucleotides: 6. The CDR3 region has the DNA TGTGCCAGCAGCCCACGGACAGGGGACGACTATGGCTACACCTTC. Amino acid sequence: CASSPRTGDDYGYTF.

This rearrangement joins TRBV2 to TRBJ1-1; no clear D. Trimming took 11 bases from V and 6 from J, leaving 10 bases between them. This CDR3 contains 10 residues. Germline values: CDR1 SNHLY, CDR2 FYNNEI. The chain's CDR3 is CALMYPEAFF. CDR3 in DNA: TGTGCCTTAATGTATCCTGAAGCTTTCTTT.

The sample holds many counts of this clone. The rearrangement links TRBV6-5 to TRBJ1-3, with D tentatively TRBD1 (6 bases). Germline values: CDR1 MNHEY, CDR2 SVGAGI. V lost 4 bases, J lost 2 bases, and 9 bases lay in between. The CDR3 runs to 14 residues. In DNA, the CDR3 is TGTGCCAGCAGTTCCGGGACACCTGGAAACACCATATATTTT. This encodes CASSSGTPGNTIYF.